A single count supports the clone carrying this T cell receptor beta chain. What it binds is unknown. This specimen belongs to a study of cytomegalovirus exposure and HLA in healthy donors. Germline-derived CDR1 and CDR2 are SGHKS and YYEKEE (reference sequence). Unmatched junction bases numbered 2, after V lost 5 bases and J lost 6 bases. This CDR3 is built from 13 residues. Study conclusions and caveats: Per a prior analysis, the majority of TCR beta V segments were productive roughly 87% or roughly 30% of the time. The majority of CMV-associated TCR beta chains were reported as apparently HLA-restricted in a later analysis.

The PCR used 60 Vbeta and 13 Jbeta primers. TCRdb keeps only in-frame clones here, not all; method: immunoSEQ multiplex PCR. Here the sample spans 120,000 or so clones, 60% to 85% being singletons. Donors in the study were healthy people who gave bone marrow. Nominally healthy donors were sampled, though unrecorded immune exposures were likely. The gene calls are TRBV5-5 and TRBJ1-6, with TRBD1 identical over 7 bases. This TCR derives from a man between 45 and 60 years old in good health and CMV-seropositive. Material: PBMCs. As DNA, the CDR3 is TGTGCCAGCAGTCGGGACAGTAATTCACCCCTCCACTTT. As protein: CASSRDSNSPLHF.